The sequence of this T cell receptor (beta chain) was determined in a study of a mutant IDH1 vaccine in newly diagnosed glioma. Time point: week 35, safety follow-up. What each vaccine dose contained was 300 ug of mutant IDH1 20-mer peptide, accompanied by topical imiquimod. With regard to this clone: Its antigen is not known.

Sequencing used immunoSEQ multiplex PCR; TCRdb keeps in-frame clones, though not all of them. The top ten clones hold about a tenth of a sample with more than 25,000 clones, around three quarters of them seen once. This clonotype was obtained from a woman in her thirties with glioma. Some clones in this sample may be carry-over from other donors' samples. The material was PBMCs, obtained from a glioma patient whose treatment included an IDH1 peptide vaccine.

The CDR3 DNA reads TGCGCCAGCAGCTTGGATACCGGGACTAGCGGCTACGAGCAGTACTTC. This gives the protein CASSLDTGTSGYEQYF. The genes are TRBV5-1 and TRBJ2-7; 11 nucleotides line up with TRBD2. J gave up 3 bases and V 0 bases, and 5 bases lay outside the gene matches. The CDR3 has 16 amino acids. Germline CDR1 is SGHRS and CDR2 is YFSETQ.